The 4 T cell receptor beta chains given below trace back to one sample, sequenced in a study of shared clonotypes between healthy human individuals. Measured with immunoSEQ multiplex PCR; TCRdb has only the in-frame clones, and not every one. The table lists roughly 500,000 clones, about 96% of them singletons. The sequencing sample was made of naive CD4+ T cells sorted from blood. Documented subset: CD45RA+ positively selected. These receptors were taken from a woman in her thirties in good health.

J is TRBJ1-5 and V is TRBV18; D not certain. Between the trimmed V and J ends, which lost 3 bases and 4 bases, there was a span of 13 bases. Germline CDR1 reads KGHSH; CDR2 reads LQKENI. The CDR3 sequence is 15 residues long. CDR3 nucleotides: TGTGCCAGCTCACCGAATCAAAATGGGAATCAGCCCCAGCATTTT. This encodes CASSPNQNGNQPQHF.

This chain links TRBV6-5 with TRBJ1-1; TRBD1 agrees at 9 bases. This CDR3 has 15 amino acids. V gave up 0 bases and J gave up 6 bases; unmatched junction bases: 5. Per germline, CDR1 MNHEY and CDR2 SVGAGI. For the CDR3, the DNA is TGTGCCAGCAGTTACTCAGGGACAGGGCCCGCTGAAGCTTTCTTT. This codes for CASSYSGTGPAEAFF.

V and J are TRBV2 and TRBJ2-5; the D gene could be TRBD1 or TRBD2 (7 bases each). This CDR3 contains 15 residues. V was trimmed by 8 bases and J by 0 bases, leaving 16 bases between them. Germline lookup yields CDR1 SNHLY and CDR2 FYNNEI. DNA for the CDR3: TGTGCCAGCGGAGGGAGGGACAGATACCAAGAGACCCAGTACTTC. Protein product: CASGGRDRYQETQYF. Full variable domain (rest looked up from reference TRBV2 and TRBJ2-5): EPEVTQTPSHQVTQMGQEVILRCVPISNHLYFYWYRQILGQKVEFLVSFYNNEISEKSEIFDDQFSVERPDGSNFTLKIRSTKLEDSAMYFCASGGRDRYQETQYFGPGTRLLVL.

V is TRBV4-1 and J is TRBJ1-1; 7 positions match TRBD1. CDR3 length: 15 amino acids. Losses at the gene ends were 4 bases for V and 2 bases for J; bases not matched to a gene: 7. Germline-derived CDR1 and CDR2 are MGHRA and YSYEKL. Here the CDR3 DNA reads TGCGCCAGCAGCCTCGAGGGGGCGGCTAACACTGAAGCTTTCTTT. Translating gives CASSLEGAANTEAFF.